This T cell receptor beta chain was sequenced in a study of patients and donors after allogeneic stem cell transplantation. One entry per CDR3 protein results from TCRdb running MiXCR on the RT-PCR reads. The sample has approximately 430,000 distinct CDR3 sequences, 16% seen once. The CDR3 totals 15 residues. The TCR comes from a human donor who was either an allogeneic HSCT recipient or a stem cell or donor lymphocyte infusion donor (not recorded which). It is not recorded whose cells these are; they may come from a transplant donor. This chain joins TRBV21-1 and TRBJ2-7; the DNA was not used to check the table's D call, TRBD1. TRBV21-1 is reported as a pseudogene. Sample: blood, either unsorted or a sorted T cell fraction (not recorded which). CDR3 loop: CASSKGSGGGYEQYF. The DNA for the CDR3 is TGTGCCAGCAGCAAAGGGTCAGGGGGCGGTTACGAGCAGTACTTC.